The next 3 T cell receptor beta chains were all read from a single sample in a study of control samples from healthy donors and cancer patients. Method: immunoSEQ multiplex PCR; TCRdb's copy keeps in-frame clones and lacks some. The sample yields some 99,000 clones, roughly nine tenths seen once. The sequencing sample was made of blood. The receptors originated from a human donor in good health. The donor label of this sample is uncertain.

The V and J genes are TRBV25-1 and TRBJ2-3, with a weak D call TRBD1 (6 bases). The germline V and J ends were trimmed by 1 base and 0 bases, with 14 bases remaining between them. The germline CDR1 and CDR2 sequences are MGHDK and SYGVNS. The CDR3 contains 17 residues. The CDR3 bases are TGTGCCAGCAGTGAATCAGGGGAGACTGTCAGCACAGATACGCAGTATTTT. It translates to CASSESGETVSTDTQYF.

The V and J genes are TRBV19 and TRBJ2-7; 11 bases align to TRBD1. V lost 5 bases to trimming and J lost 4 bases; unmatched junction nucleotides: 1. Germline V gives CDR1 LNHDA, CDR2 SQIVND (reference sequence). The CDR3 has 13 amino acids. The CDR3 protein is CASSGTGGYEQYF. The CDR3 DNA reads TGTGCCAGTAGTGGGACAGGGGGATACGAGCAGTACTTC.

This chain uses TRBV27 with TRBJ2-7, with D tentatively TRBD1 (5 bases). CDR3 length equals 14 residues. Trimming stripped 4 bases from V and 3 bases from J, with 13 bases between. CDR1 and CDR2 (germline): MNHEY, SMNVEV (reference sequence). The CDR3 DNA follows: TGTGCCAGCAGTTCTACAGGCTCGGGCTACGAGCAGTACTTC. Its protein is CASSSTGSGYEQYF.